This TCR beta chain is drawn from a study of T-cell reconstitution after alpha-beta-depleted transplantation in children. The CDR3 consists of 16 residues. The germline gives CDR1 KGHDR, CDR2 SFDVKD. Trimming took 5 bases from V and 0 from J, leaving 13 bases between them. The library targeted TCRbeta and was prepared with unique molecular identifiers. TCRdb re-called the PCR reads with MiXCR, one entry per CDR3 protein. The data contain about 240,000 distinct CDR3 sequences, 25% of them singletons. Study findings and constraints: T-cell numbers and diversity one year post-transplant derived largely from freshly generated T cells.

This clonotype was seen more than once but under ten times. The antigen remains unidentified. Sequenced here: PBMCs, sampled before TCRalphabeta/CD19-depleted stem cell transplant. The V call is TRBV24-1, the J call TRBJ2-1; D is ambiguous. The TCR sequence derives from a girl aged 2-10 years with Fanconi anemia, due to receive a stem cell transplant. The CDR3, as DNA: TGTGCCACCAGTGGCCTTGGCGTCAACTCCTACAATGAGCAGTTCTTC. Its protein product is CATSGLGVNSYNEQFF.